This T cell receptor (beta chain) was identified during a study of cytomegalovirus exposure and HLA in healthy donors. Across the study: The Caucasian-associated ancestry cluster held 65% to 85% of around 380 genotyped donors.

Study-wide results and limits: The listing of 150 to 200 TCR beta chains classed them as cytomegalovirus-associated.

The PCR made use of 60 Vbeta and 13 Jbeta primers. Using immunoSEQ multiplex PCR, the repertoire was profiled, and TCRdb retains in-frame clones only, with some absent. Of around 68,000 clones detected, roughly 87% appear once; the ten largest clones hold about 10%. Though probably carrying unrecorded immune exposures, donors were nominally healthy at sampling. This clone was counted a few times. What it recognizes is unknown. Germline V CDR1 and CDR2: MGHDK, SYGVNS. Trimming took 4 bases from V and 1 from J; bases not matched to a gene: 7. This CDR3 comprises 17 residues. Sequencing used PBMCs. This receptor was obtained from a female donor in good health and CMV-seronegative. The chain recombines TRBV25-1 with TRBJ2-6, with TRBD1 identical over 7 bases. CDR3 in DNA: TGTGCCAGCAGTGCCAGACAGGGTATTTCTGGGGCCAACGTCCTGACTTTC. Translating gives CASSARQGISGANVLTF. The whole variable domain, filled in from reference TRBV25-1 and TRBJ2-6, reads EADIYQTPRYLVIGTGKKITLECSQTMGHDKMYWYQQDPGMELHLIHYSYGVNSTEKGDLSSESTVSRIRTEHFPLTLESARPSHTSQYLCASSARQGISGANVLTFGAGSRLTVL.